This is a list of T cell receptor beta chains from one sample in a study of T cell changes during pregnancy in multiple sclerosis. Clones were read by immunoSEQ multiplex PCR, and TCRdb kept only the in-frame ones, dropping some. The sample consists of about 41,000 clones, approximately 91% of them appearing once. Sequenced material: CD8+ T cells from peripheral blood mononuclear cells, taken in the third trimester of pregnancy. All receptors come from a female donor with multiple sclerosis, enrolled in a pregnancy study. Both conserved end residues are part of each CDR3. The order of the fields is J gene, clone size, D gene, V gene, CDR3 protein, CDR3 DNA. A D gene is named only where the DNA matches it firmly. Clone size is shown for a subset of rows, as once, few, many or a class of expanded clone.

TRBJ1-1	many	NA	TRBV27	CASSLQGMNTEAFF	TGTGCCAGCAGTTTACAGGGGATGAACACTGAAGCTTTCTTT
TRBJ1-5	NA	NA	TRBV7-9	CASSGGPDSNQPQHF	TGTGCCAGCAGCGGAGGACCGGATAGCAATCAGCCCCAGCATTTT
TRBJ2-7	NA	NA	TRBV25-1	CASRQVSSYEQYF	TGTGCCAGCAGACAGGTTAGCTCCTACGAGCAGTACTTC
TRBJ2-3	NA	TRBD2	TRBV5-1	CASSFSGGASDTQYF	TGCGCCAGCAGCTTCAGCGGGGGGGCCTCAGATACGCAGTATTTT
TRBJ1-4	NA	TRBD1	TRBV7-9	CASSLATGTEKLFF	TGTGCCAGCAGCTTAGCGACAGGGACTGAAAAACTGTTTTTT
TRBJ2-2	NA	TRBD1	TRBV28	CASTTDRVPTGELFF	TGTGCCAGCACGACCGACAGGGTCCCGACCGGGGAGCTGTTTTTT
TRBJ2-1	NA	TRBD2	TRBV10-3	CAISGALSGASSYNEQFF	TGTGCCATCAGTGGAGCCCTTAGCGGGGCGAGCTCCTACAATGAGCAGTTCTTC
TRBJ2-6	NA	NA	TRBV2	CASRDFGGANVLTF	TGTGCCAGCAGGGACTTCGGGGGGGCCAACGTCCTGACTTTC
TRBJ2-7	NA	TRBD2	TRBV6-1	CASSERKRGAPYEQYF	TGTGCCAGCAGTGAACGGAAGCGGGGGGCCCCTTACGAGCAGTACTTC
TRBJ2-1	NA	NA	TRBV7-9	CASSLGLVVYNEQFF	TGTGCCAGCAGCTTAGGGCTAGTAGTATACAATGAGCAGTTCTTC
TRBJ2-1	NA	TRBD2	TRBV19	CASSILAGGNEQFF	TGTGCCAGTAGTATATTAGCGGGGGGGAATGAGCAGTTCTTC
TRBJ2-3	NA	TRBD2	TRBV9	CASSAGTSGSTDTQYF	TGTGCCAGCAGCGCCGGGACTAGCGGGAGCACAGATACGCAGTATTTT
TRBJ1-1	few	NA	TRBV5-6	CASSFSDTEAFF	TGTGCCAGCAGCTTTTCGGACACTGAAGCTTTCTTT
TRBJ2-1	NA	TRBD2	TRBV7-9	CASSRRTSGEGNEQFF	TGTGCCAGCAGTCGCCGGACTAGCGGGGAGGGCAATGAGCAGTTCTTC
TRBJ2-1	NA	TRBD2	TRBV4-3	CASSRGLAGGYNEQFF	TGCGCCAGCAGCCGCGGACTAGCGGGGGGGTACAATGAGCAGTTCTTC
TRBJ2-4	NA	TRBD2	TRBV27	CARGGNGLAGPLAKNIQYF	TGTGCCAGGGGGGGGAACGGACTAGCGGGGCCCCTAGCCAAAAACATTCAGTACTTC
TRBJ1-2	NA	TRBD1	TRBV11-3	CASSELPPGQSYGYTF	TGTGCCAGCAGCGAGTTACCCCCGGGACAGTCCTATGGCTACACCTTC
TRBJ2-3	once	NA	TRBV7-9	CASTNGGIHPDTQYF	TGTGCCAGCACCAACGGCGGGATTCACCCCGATACGCAGTATTTT
TRBJ1-1	NA	NA	TRBV6-1	CASSVYEVPRVRTEAFF	TGTGCCAGCAGTGTCTACGAGGTCCCCCGTGTTAGGACTGAAGCTTTCTTT
TRBJ2-3	NA	NA	TRBV7-9	CASSLVGADTQYF	TGTGCCAGCAGCTTAGTAGGGGCAGATACGCAGTATTTT